The 25 T cell receptor delta chains below were found in one sample sequenced in a study of γδ T cells in repeated Plasmodium falciparum infection. TCRdb used CATT to re-call clones from the multiplex PCR reads. The sample holds roughly 90,000 delta-chain clones, approximately 0.96% seen once. Flow sorting of PBMC yielded separate Vgamma9/Vdelta2+ and Vdelta2-negative gammadelta T cell populations for bulk repertoire analysis. The specimen was gamma-delta T cells from blood. These TCRs come from a pool of human donors (malaria-infected and uninfected, not separated).

This clone was picked up a small number of times. This DNA's translation differs at residue 8 from TCRdb's protein, which comes from a much larger clone; a read error is likely, and the protein shown is translated from the DNA. The chain links TRDV2 to TRDJ1; 7 bases fit TRDD3. Germline values: CDR1 GEAIGNYY, CDR2 EKD. The J segment lost 0 bases and the V segment lost 1 base, leaving 4 bases of the junction unmatched. The CDR3 has 15 residues. CDR3: CACDTLGFNTDKLIF. Written as DNA, the CDR3 is TGTGCCTGTGACACACTGGGGTTTAACACCGATAAACTCATCTTT.

Notes on this clone: The protein in TCRdb stems from a much larger clone and differs at residue 10 from this DNA's translation, likely a read error; here the protein is translated from the DNA. V usage is TRDV1 and J usage is TRDJ1; tentatively, D is TRDD3 (7 bases). CDR1 is TSWWSYY, CDR2 QGS, per germline. This CDR3 region has 18 residues. The V and J ends lost 5 bases and 1 base respectively, with 23 bases between them. CDR3 DNA sequence: TGTGCTCTTGGGCTCCTACGGCTGGGGGGTACGATCACCGATAAACTCATCTTT. It yields the protein CALGLLRLGGTITDKLIF.

This clone is categorized as medium-sized (0.01 to 0.1%). The same CDR3 can be traced to other DNA sequences in this sample. This rearrangement joins TRDV3 to TRDJ1, with TRDD3 matching over 11 bases. Germline assignment: CDR1 TVYSNPD and CDR2 GDNSRS (reference sequence). The CDR3 has 17 residues. V dropped 4 bases and J dropped 10; count of bases not matched to a gene: 23. Here the CDR3 reads CASPSLRYWGIKGRLIF. As DNA, the CDR3 is TGTGCCTCCCCTTCACTCCGATACTGGGGGATAAAGGGGCGACTCATCTTT.

This clone occurred a few times. TCRdb's protein, taken from a much larger clone, differs from this DNA's translation at residue 10, likely owing to a read error; the protein displayed comes from the DNA. This chain links TRDV2 with TRDJ1, with TRDD3 matching 13 bases. The J gene, absent from TCRdb, was called here by matching the DNA to germline. Germline values: CDR1 GEAIGNYY, CDR2 EKD. There are 17 residues in the CDR3. In DNA form, the CDR3 reads TGTGCTATTACTAGTCACTGGGGGATACGGGACACCGATAAACTCATCTTT. Translation gives CAITSHWGIRDTDKLIF.

As to this clone: This DNA's translation and the protein TCRdb lists, from a much larger clone, do not match at residue 18, likely due to a read error; the protein shown is translated from the DNA. The V gene is TRDV1, but the J gene lacks a call; the DNA was not used to check the table's D call, TRDD3. Looked up from germline, CDR1 is TSWWSYY and CDR2 is QGS. The CDR3 is made up of 19 amino acids. In nucleotides, the CDR3 is TGTGCTCTTGGGGAACCCTCGGACAGGCTTTACCCCTACACCGATAAACTCACCTTT. As protein: CALGEPSDRLYPYTDKLTF.

This clone was detected a few times. The translation of this DNA and the TCRdb protein of a much larger clone differ at residue 10, probably owing to a read error; the protein shown here is translated from the DNA. The J gene is TRDJ1, the V gene TRDV2; 10 bases are a match to TRDD3. The J gene, not given by TCRdb, was assigned here from a germline match of the nucleotide sequence. The CDR3 length is 17 residues. Trimming took 3 bases from V and 3 from J; bases not matched to a gene: 12. Germline CDR1 and CDR2: GEAIGNYY and EKD. CDR3 coding DNA: TGTGCCTGTGACGGCTTACTGGGGGATGGATTAGCCGATAAACTCATCTTT. Protein sequence: CACDGLLGDGLADKLIF.

Comment on this clone: TCRdb attributes to this sequence the protein of a much larger clone, which differs from the DNA translation at residue 11; a read error is likely, and the protein displayed is translated from the DNA. The genes are TRDV2 and TRDJ1; perhaps TRDD3 as D (6 bases). The J gene is not listed in TCRdb, so it was assigned here from a DNA match to germline. The CDR3 has 15 amino acids. The V gene's germline CDR1 is GEAIGNYY and CDR2 EKD. The CDR3 is CACDTVGGYTGKLIF. CDR3 bases: TGTGCCTGTGACACCGTGGGGGGTTACACCGGTAAACTCATCTTT.

In its sample, this clone was seen a few times. A far larger clone is a single base away, which makes a read error likely. This sample also contains other DNA sequences that code for the same CDR3. No call exists for the J gene, whereas the V gene is TRDV1; the tabulated D call, TRDD3, remains unverified against the DNA. The CDR3 has 18 residues. The V gene's germline CDR1 is TSWWSYY and CDR2 QGS. Here the CDR3 reads CALGEVFLRPGGLLKLIF. The CDR3 nucleotides are TGTGCTCTTGGGGAAGTCTTCCTACGTCCGGGGGGGCTTCTTAAGCTCATCTTT.

This clone showed up just a few times. A far larger clone is off by one base, so a read error is likely. The identical CDR3 is also encoded by other nucleotide sequences in the sample. This sequence joins TRDV2 and TRDJ3, with 9 bases matching TRDD3. Germline matching of the DNA provided the J gene here, since TCRdb leaves it blank. This CDR3 is built from 19 residues. CDR1 and CDR2 from the germline V gene are GEAIGNYY and EKD. The CDR3 loop reads CACDTVLGDSSWDTRQMFF. The CDR3 DNA sequence: TGTGCCTGCGACACCGTTTTGGGGGATAGCTCCTGGGACACCCGACAGATGTTTTTC.

This clone was picked up a small number of times. TCRdb assigns this DNA the protein of a much larger clone, which departs from its translation at residue 10; this likely reflects a read error, and the protein shown comes from translating the DNA. The chain joins TRDV2 to TRDJ3, with D perhaps matching TRDD3 (5 bases). TCRdb lists no J gene, so it was determined here by aligning the DNA to germline. The germline V gene has CDR1 GEAIGNYY and CDR2 EKD. Trimming took 4 bases from V and 2 from J, leaving 17 bases between them. This CDR3 spans 18 amino acids. This CDR3 reads CACEKLGADPWDTRQMFF. CDR3 bases: TGTGCCTGTGAGAAGCTGGGAGCCGACCCCTGGGACACCCGACAGATGTTTTTC.

This clone has more than one count but fewer than ten. This sequence is one base from a far larger clone and is likely a read error. Distinct nucleotide sequences in the sample also encode this CDR3. The J gene is TRDJ1, the V gene TRDV1; D perhaps matches TRDD3 (6 bases). No J gene is reported in TCRdb; it was inferred here by comparing the DNA with germline. The CDR3 runs to 21 residues. Germline V lookup: CDR1 TSWWSYY, CDR2 QGS. The CDR3 sequence is CALGEAWVTLPGWGFTDKLIF. For the CDR3, the DNA is TGTGCCCTTGGAGAAGCGTGGGTGACCCTACCCGGCTGGGGATTCACCGATAAACTCATCTTT.

Regarding this clone: A read error likely explains why the TCRdb protein, taken from a much larger clone, differs from this DNA's translation at residue 9; the protein shown is translated from the DNA. This sequence joins TRAV14/DV4 and TRDJ1, with 10 bases that match TRDD3. Germline assignment: CDR1 TSDPSYG and CDR2 QGSYDQQN (reference sequence). V shed 9 bases, J shed 2 bases, and the junction held 18 bases outside the gene matches. This CDR3 region has 18 residues. In nucleotides, the CDR3 is TGTGCAATCATACACCTACGTTTTAGGGGGATACGTACCGATAAACTCATCTTT. This translates into CAIIHLRFRGIRTDKLIF.

This clone turned up a few times. The TCRdb protein, from a much larger clone, departs from this DNA's translation at residue 16, likely by read error; the protein shown derives from the DNA. This chain's CDR3 is CALGEQNHFPEESWDARQMFF. DNA of the CDR3: TGTGCTCTTGGGGAACAAAACCACTTTCCTGAGGAATCCTGGGACGCCCGACAGATGTTTTTC. The rearrangement links TRDV1 to TRDJ3, with D perhaps TRDD2 or TRDD3 (5 bases each). In the absence of a J gene in TCRdb, the DNA was matched to germline to assign it here. Germline-derived CDR1 and CDR2 are TSWWSYY and QGS. This CDR3 is built from 21 residues.

This sequence joins TRDV2 and TRDJ1; 13 nucleotides agree with TRDD3. The J gene, not given by TCRdb, was assigned here from a germline match of the nucleotide sequence. Germline V gene lookup returns CDR1 GEAIGNYY and CDR2 EKD. Trimming took 3 bases from V and 3 from J; bases not matched to a gene: 9. The CDR3 length is 17 residues. Here the CDR3 reads CACDPLLGDTGSDKLIF. The CDR3 nucleotides read TGTGCCTGTGACCCATTACTGGGGGATACGGGATCCGATAAACTCATCTTT.

Only a few counts were recorded for this clone. It differs at one base from a far larger clone, so likely a read error. Other DNA sequences in this specimen translate into the identical CDR3. V usage is TRDV1 and J usage is TRDJ1, with TRDD2 as a possible D gene (5 bases). The CDR3 is made up of 18 amino acids. Germline V gives CDR1 TSWWSYY, CDR2 QGS. In DNA, the CDR3 is TGTGCTCTTGGGGAACGAACCCTACGTCTCGCGTACACCGATAAACTCATCTTC. This sequence encodes CALGERTLRLAYTDKLIF.

As regards this clone: TCRdb has a much larger clone's protein, which differs at residue 12 from the translation of this DNA, likely because of a read error; what is shown is the protein translated from the DNA. This chain links TRDV2 with TRDJ1; D unclear. The CDR3 has 16 amino acids. Germline lookup yields CDR1 GEAIGNYY and CDR2 EKD. The CDR3 DNA follows: TGTGCCTGTGACACCATTCAAGGTCTAGGGACCGGTAAACTCATCTTT. This encodes CACDTIQGLGTGKLIF.

This clone was seen a handful of times. Translating this DNA gives a protein that differs at residue 6 from the TCRdb one, which belongs to a much larger clone; a read error is likely, and the protein shown is this translation. The V and J genes are TRDV2 and TRDJ1, with D uncertain. Germline V CDR1 and CDR2: GEAIGNYY, EKD. The CDR3 extends over 16 amino acids. Trimming removed 0 bases from V and 0 bases from J, with 13 bases in between. The CDR3 DNA is TGTGCCTGTGACACCATCGGAGACGCGTACACCGATAAACTCATCTTT. It encodes CACDTIGDAYTDKLIF.

This clone occurred a few times. A read error likely explains this, since a far larger clone differs by one base. Distinct nucleotide sequences in the sample also encode this CDR3. V gene TRDV1 combines with J gene TRDJ1; 12 bases match TRDD3. Germline CDR1 is TSWWSYY and CDR2 is QGS. Trimming cost V 2 bases and J 0 bases; bases outside gene matches: 28. This CDR3 region has 25 residues. In nucleotides, the CDR3 is TGTGCTCTTGGGGAAGAAGAACGTGGGTCCGAAATCCAACTGGGGGATACCTTCGACACCGATAAACTCATCTTT. This codes for CALGEEERGSEIQLGDTFDTDKLIF.

Points on this clone: A far larger clone is only one base removed, so a read error is likely. Other DNA sequences in this sample translate to the same CDR3. The V and J genes are TRDV1 and TRDJ1; D is unclear. Since TCRdb gives no J gene, matching the DNA to germline was used here to assign it. CDR1 is TSWWSYY, CDR2 QGS, per germline. Deletions cut 4 bases from V and 0 bases from J, with 24 bases between. The CDR3 is 19 amino acids. DNA of the CDR3: TGTGCTCTTGGGGGAAGACTTAAGAAGTCCCTCCGGTACACCGATAAACTCATCTTT. This encodes CALGGRLKKSLRYTDKLIF.

In this sample, this clone turned up many times. This likely came from a read error, as a far larger clone is one base away. Other DNA sequences in the same sample also yield this CDR3. This chain uses TRDV3 with TRDJ1; 13 positions match TRDD3. The CDR3 extends over 18 amino acids. In germline, CDR1 is TVYSNPD, CDR2 GDNSRS (reference sequence). The CDR3 nucleotides are TGTGCCTTTCCTTCCCCTTGCGTACTGGGGGATACGCAGGATAAGCTCATCTTT. Translated: CAFPSPCVLGDTQDKLIF.

Points on this clone: This DNA's translation differs at residue 19 from TCRdb's protein, which comes from a much larger clone; a read error is likely, and the protein shown is translated from the DNA. V and J are TRDV1 and TRDJ1; 9 bases match TRDD3. Here the J gene was assigned by germline matching of the DNA, as TCRdb has none. Per the germline V gene, CDR1 is TSWWSYY and CDR2 is QGS. This CDR3 region has 22 residues. The chain's CDR3 is CALGSQSYDRGYVRENTDELIF. DNA of the CDR3: TGTGCTCTTGGGTCACAATCCTACGACCGGGGATACGTCCGGGAGAACACCGATGAACTCATCTTT.

Many counts were recorded for this clone. A far larger clone is just one base off, so this is likely a read error. Other DNA sequences in the sample encode the same CDR3. V and J are TRDV2 and TRDJ1; 9 nucleotides line up with TRDD3. The J gene comes from matching the DNA to germline here; TCRdb lacks it. The germline CDR1 and CDR2 sequences are GEAIGNYY and EKD. V lost 3 bases to trimming and J lost 0 bases; unmatched junction nucleotides: 13. The CDR3 runs 18 residues. The CDR3 sequence: CACDRCVLGDTYTDKLIF. As DNA, the CDR3 is TGTGCCTGTGACCGCTGCGTACTGGGGGACACTTACACCGATAAACTCATCTTT.

This clone was detected ten times or more. The protein recorded in TCRdb matches a much larger clone and deviates from this DNA's translation at residue 11, suggesting a read error; the protein here is obtained by translating the DNA. This chain connects TRDV2 to TRDJ1; D perhaps matches TRDD3 (6 bases). The CDR3 extends over 16 amino acids. The V and J ends lost 0 bases and 3 bases respectively, with 16 bases between them. Germline loops: CDR1 GEAIGNYY, CDR2 EKD. CDR3 region: CACDTLTRGTPDKLIF. The CDR3 DNA reads as TGTGCCTGTGACACCCTCACCCGGGGGACTCCCGATAAACTCATCTTT.

This clone showed up just a few times. Translating this DNA gives a protein that differs at residues 12 and 13 from the TCRdb one, which belongs to a much larger clone; a read error is likely, and the protein shown is this translation. The V gene is TRDV2, the J gene TRDJ1; 10 bases are shared with TRDD3. The J gene is not listed in TCRdb, so it was assigned here from a DNA match to germline. This CDR3 contains 18 residues. The J segment lost 3 bases and the V segment lost 2 bases, leaving 14 bases of the junction unmatched. CDR1 GEAIGNYY and CDR2 EKD come from the germline V gene. The CDR3 DNA is TGTGCCTGTGACAAGGGGGATACGGCCACATCGCGGCCCGATAAACTCATCTTT. It specifies CACDKGDTATSRPDKLIF.

This clone was found a few times. This likely reflects a read error, since a far larger clone is one base away. At the DNA level, this CDR3 is encoded by other sequences in the same sample as well. The J gene is TRDJ1, the V gene TRDV1, with D perhaps TRDD3 (5 bases). Germline assignment: CDR1 TSWWSYY and CDR2 QGS. The CDR3 contains 15 residues. CDR3 DNA: TGTGCTCTTGGAGAACTTACCGGGGGTACCGATAAACTCATCTTT. Translation: CALGELTGGTDKLIF.